The 7 T cell receptor beta chains below all came from one sample that was sequenced in a study of shared clonotypes between healthy human individuals. Data came from immunoSEQ multiplex PCR; TCRdb stores just in-frame clones and leaves some out. The sample yields about 2.3 million clones, 85% to 95% seen once. Sequencing used naive CD4+ T cells from PBMCs. This sample's subset: CD45RA+ positively selected. These receptors were obtained from a man aged 18 to 29 in good health. Some clones in this sample may be carry-over from other donors' samples.

V and J are TRBV5-5 and TRBJ2-3, with D uncertain. Germline V gives CDR1 SGHKS, CDR2 YYEKEE (reference sequence). Trimming removed 0 bases at V and 4 bases at J, with 12 bases between. This CDR3 has 15 residues. This chain's CDR3 is CASSLVVQEADTQYF. CDR3 sequence (DNA): TGTGCCAGCAGCTTGGTCGTCCAAGAGGCAGATACGCAGTATTTT.

J is TRBJ1-6 and V is TRBV30; a possible D gene is TRBD1 (5 bases). Germline CDR1 reads GTSNPN; CDR2 reads SVGIG (reference sequence). Trimming took off 3 bases at V and 0 bases at J, with 12 bases between the two ends. The length of the CDR3 is 16 residues. CDR3 nucleotides: TGTGCCTGGAGCCGGGACGACAACTCCTATAATTCACCCCTCCACTTT. Amino acids: CAWSRDDNSYNSPLHF. The full variable domain, in which reference TRBV30 and TRBJ1-6 provide the parts outside the CDR3, is SQTIHQWPATLVQPVGSPLSLECTVEGTSNPNLYWYRQAAGRGLQLLFYSVGIGQISSEVPQNLSASRPQDRQFILSSKKLLLSDSGFYLCAWSRDDNSYNSPLHFGNGTRLTVT.

The chain recombines TRBV29-1 with TRBJ1-5; D is uncertain. V was trimmed by 6 bases and J by 8 bases, leaving 14 bases between them. The V gene's germline CDR1 is SQVTM and CDR2 ANQGSEA. CDR3 length: 12 amino acids. For the CDR3, the DNA is TGCAGCGTGGGCGAGGCTCAGGAGCCCCAGCATTTT. It encodes CSVGEAQEPQHF.

The count of this clone is one. This sample also contains other DNA sequences that code for the same CDR3. The rearrangement uses TRBV5-6 and TRBJ1-4; D is ambiguous. The germline V and J ends were trimmed by 0 bases and 5 bases, with 11 bases remaining between them. This CDR3 has 15 amino acids. Germline V CDR1 and CDR2: SGHDT, YYEEEE. The CDR3 spells CASSLEGGGNEKLFF. The CDR3 DNA reads TGTGCCAGCAGCTTGGAGGGAGGCGGAAATGAAAAACTGTTTTTT.

The chain joins TRBV20-1 to TRBJ2-7; 8 bases match TRBD1. CDR3 size: 11 residues. Germline V gene data show CDR1 as DFQATT and CDR2 as SNEGSKA (reference sequence). Trimming took 7 bases from V and 6 from J; bases not matched to a gene: 5. In nucleotides, the CDR3 is TGCAGTGGGACAGGGCCGCTCGAGCAGTACTTC. It translates to CSGTGPLEQYF.

The rearrangement links TRBV2 to TRBJ2-6, with 8 bases matching TRBD1. Germline V CDR1 and CDR2: SNHLY, FYNNEI. Unmatched junction bases numbered 11, after V lost 8 bases and J lost 2 bases. The CDR3 is 17 amino acids. This CDR3 reads CASQSGRGQPGANVLTF. The DNA of the CDR3 is TGTGCCAGCCAGAGTGGCAGGGGGCAACCTGGGGCCAACGTCCTGACTTTC.

J is TRBJ2-7 and V is TRBV7-2, with TRBD2 matching over 10 bases. Germline V gene sequence: CDR1 SGHTA, CDR2 FQGNSA. The J segment lost 3 bases and the V segment lost 5 bases, leaving 16 bases of the junction unmatched. This CDR3 contains 18 residues. Written as DNA, the CDR3 is TGTGCCAGCAGCCCACCCGGGACTAGCGACACCCAGGGCTACGAGCAGTACTTC. Its protein is CASSPPGTSDTQGYEQYF.